Sequencing of this T cell receptor (beta chain) was carried out in a study of shared clonotypes between healthy human individuals. General observations from the study: Represented genetic and exposure-history diversity was restricted by having few donors. Sequencing of the sorted subsets was shown by rarefaction to be incomplete despite large depth.

Deep level was the assay's run setting. Profiling relied on immunoSEQ multiplex PCR, and the TCRdb table lists in-frame clones only, not all of them. The sample holds more than 1,200,000 clones, 98% seen once. The CDR3 sequence is 12 residues long. CDR1 is SGHDT, CDR2 YYEEEE, per germline. On this clone itself: Its cognate antigen is unknown. One end of the junction is discordant with germline, which a read error may explain.

The TCR sequence derives from a man aged 25 to 45 in good health. Sequencing used naive CD4+ T cells sorted from blood. The subset is: CD45RA+ positively selected. The chain has TRBV5-6 and TRBJ2-4, with D possibly being TRBD1 or TRBD2 (5 bases each). The CDR3 nucleotides read TGTGCCAGCAGCCAGGGACGCGATGTTGTACACTTC. It translates to CASSQGRDVVHF. Supplemented by reference TRBV5-6 and TRBJ2-4, the full variable domain reads DAGVTQSPTHLIKTRGQQVTLRCSPKSGHDTVSWYQQALGQGPQFIFQYYEEEERQRGNFPDRFSGHQFPNYSSELNVNALLLGDSALYLCASSQGRDVVHFGAGTRLSVL.